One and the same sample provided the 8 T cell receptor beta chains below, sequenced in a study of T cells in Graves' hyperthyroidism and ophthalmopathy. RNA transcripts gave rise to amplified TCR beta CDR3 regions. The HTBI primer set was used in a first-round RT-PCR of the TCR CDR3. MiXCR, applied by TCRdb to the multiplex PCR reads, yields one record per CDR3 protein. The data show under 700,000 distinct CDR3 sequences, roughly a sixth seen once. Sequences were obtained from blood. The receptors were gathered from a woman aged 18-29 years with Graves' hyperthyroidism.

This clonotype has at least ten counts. CDR3 residues: CASSRDIFEQYF. The DNA for the CDR3 is TGTGCCAGCAGCCGGGACATTTTCGAGCAGTACTTC. The V call is TRBV28, the J call TRBJ2-7, with a tentative D call TRBD1 (6 bases). Per germline, CDR1 MDHEN and CDR2 SYDVKM. This CDR3 comprises 12 residues. Trimming left V 6 bases short and J 6 bases short, with 12 bases between.

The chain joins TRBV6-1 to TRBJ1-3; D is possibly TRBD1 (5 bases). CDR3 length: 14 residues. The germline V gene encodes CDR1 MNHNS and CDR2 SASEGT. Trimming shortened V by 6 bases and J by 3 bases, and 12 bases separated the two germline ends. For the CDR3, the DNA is TGTGCCAGCAGGCAGGGCACCATTGGAAACACCATATATTTT. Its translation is CASRQGTIGNTIYF.

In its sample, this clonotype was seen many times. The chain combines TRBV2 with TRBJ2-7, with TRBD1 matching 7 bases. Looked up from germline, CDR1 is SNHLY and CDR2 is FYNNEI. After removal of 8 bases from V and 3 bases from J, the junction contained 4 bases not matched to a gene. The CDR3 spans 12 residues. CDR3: CASGGQNYEQYF. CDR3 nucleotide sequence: TGTGCCAGCGGGGGACAGAACTACGAGCAGTACTTC.

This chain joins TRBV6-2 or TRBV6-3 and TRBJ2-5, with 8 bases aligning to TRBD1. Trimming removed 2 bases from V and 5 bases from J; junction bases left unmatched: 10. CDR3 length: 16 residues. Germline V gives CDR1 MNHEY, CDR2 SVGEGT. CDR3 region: CASSYPTTGDPETQYF. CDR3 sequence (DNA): TGTGCCAGCAGTTACCCCACGACAGGGGACCCGGAGACCCAGTACTTC.

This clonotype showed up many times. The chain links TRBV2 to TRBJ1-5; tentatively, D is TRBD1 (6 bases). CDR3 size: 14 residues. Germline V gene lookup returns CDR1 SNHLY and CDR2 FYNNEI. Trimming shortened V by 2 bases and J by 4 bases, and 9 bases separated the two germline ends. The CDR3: CASSEWTVNQPQHF. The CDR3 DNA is TGTGCCAGCAGTGAATGGACAGTAAATCAGCCCCAGCATTTT.

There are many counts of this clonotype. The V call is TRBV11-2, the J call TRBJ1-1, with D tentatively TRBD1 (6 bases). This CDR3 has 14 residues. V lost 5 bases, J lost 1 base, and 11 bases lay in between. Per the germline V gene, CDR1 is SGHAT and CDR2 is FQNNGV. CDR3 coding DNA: TGTGCCAGCAGCCAAATGGACAGGAACACTGAAGCTTTCTTT. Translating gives CASSQMDRNTEAFF.

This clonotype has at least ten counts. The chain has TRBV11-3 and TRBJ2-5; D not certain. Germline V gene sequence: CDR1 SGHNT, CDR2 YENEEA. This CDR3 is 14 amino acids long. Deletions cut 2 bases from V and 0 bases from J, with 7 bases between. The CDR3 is CASSLKAYQETQYF. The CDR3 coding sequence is TGTGCCAGCAGCTTAAAGGCGTACCAAGAGACCCAGTACTTC.

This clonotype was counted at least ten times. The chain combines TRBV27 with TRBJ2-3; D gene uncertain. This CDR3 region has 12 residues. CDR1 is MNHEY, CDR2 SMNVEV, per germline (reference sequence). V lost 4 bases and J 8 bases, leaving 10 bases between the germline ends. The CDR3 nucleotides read TGTGCCAGCAGTTCTCCTGCGCTTACGCAGTATTTT. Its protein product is CASSSPALTQYF.